The 26 T cell receptor beta chains below all came from one sample that was sequenced in a study of control samples from healthy donors and cancer patients. TCRdb's copy holds only in-frame clones and misses some; the assay was immunoSEQ multiplex PCR. The sample shows 84,000 or so clones, about 79% of them seen only once. The sequenced sample was PBMCs. These receptors all stem from a man in his sixties with head and neck cancer.

The rearrangement links TRBV30 to TRBJ1-2, with TRBD1 identical over 9 bases. The CDR3 extends over 17 amino acids. The V and J ends lost 1 base and 5 bases, in that order; junction bases with no gene match: 14. CDR1 is GTSNPN and CDR2 is SVGIG in the germline V gene (reference sequence). The CDR3 region has the DNA TGTGCCTGGAGTGCCCCTGGACAGGGGACCTTGGGGTATGGCTACACCTTC. It yields the protein CAWSAPGQGTLGYGYTF.

This clone was observed a handful of times. The J gene is TRBJ2-1, the V gene TRBV30; D call uncertain. From germline, CDR1 is GTSNPN and CDR2 SVGIG (reference sequence). V lost 5 bases, J lost 7 bases, and 12 bases lay in between. The CDR3 runs to 12 residues. The CDR3 sequence: CAWLIYGNEQFF. The CDR3 DNA reads TGTGCCTGGTTAATTTATGGGAATGAGCAGTTCTTC.

This clone was detected only once. The conserved final phenylalanine or tryptophan is absent from the CDR3, which likely points to a read error. No DNA is shown, since the ends of the CDR3 on it are uncertain; the CDR3 is the one TCRdb lists. V is TRBV2 and J is TRBJ1-2. A total of 11 residues make up the CDR3, ends included. In germline, CDR1 is SNHLY, CDR2 FYNNEI. CDR3 in amino acids: CASRAYSFRQI.

The gene calls are TRBV9 and TRBJ2-7; D possibly corresponds to TRBD1 (6 bases). The germline gives CDR1 SGDLS, CDR2 YYNGEE. The CDR3 consists of 14 residues. Trimming cost V 4 bases and J 1 base, with 12 bases left between them. The CDR3 coding sequence is TGTGCCAGCAGCCGTACTACAGGGTCCTACGAGCAGTACTTC. It specifies CASSRTTGSYEQYF.

The J gene is TRBJ1-5, the V gene TRBV29-1, with D perhaps matching TRBD1 (5 bases). The germline V and J ends were trimmed by 4 bases and 0 bases, with 13 bases remaining between them. This CDR3 contains 15 residues. Looked up from germline, CDR1 is SQVTM and CDR2 is ANQGSEA. The CDR3 coding sequence is TGCAGCGTTGTATATCGGGGGGATAGCAATCAGCCCCAGCATTTT. This codes for CSVVYRGDSNQPQHF.

V usage is TRBV15 and J usage is TRBJ1-3; D is undetermined. Germline V gene data show CDR1 as LNHNV and CDR2 as YYDKDF (reference sequence). V was clipped by 0 bases and J by 3 bases, with 12 bases between them. The CDR3 sequence is 16 residues long. For the CDR3, the DNA is TGTGCCACCAGCAGAGAGGGAGTGCTATTTGGAAACACCATATATTTT. Translating gives CATSREGVLFGNTIYF.

The J gene is TRBJ2-5, the V gene TRBV6-6; no reliable D call. The V gene lost 0 bases and the J gene lost 1 base, with 6 bases spanning the gap. Germline assignment: CDR1 MNHNY and CDR2 SVGAGI (reference sequence). The CDR3 covers 14 residues. CDR3 bases: TGTGCCAGCAGTTACTCCGGTATCCAAGAGACCCAGTACTTC. It encodes CASSYSGIQETQYF.

This clone was picked up one time. The V call is TRBV5-6, the J call TRBJ1-2; the D is unclear. Per germline, CDR1 SGHDT and CDR2 YYEEEE. The CDR3 length is 13 residues. Deletions cut 3 bases from V and 3 bases from J, with 9 bases between. CDR3 nucleotide sequence: TGTGCCAGCAGCTCCCTTCGGGACTATGGCTACACCTTC. This translates into CASSSLRDYGYTF.

This sequence joins TRBV7-6 and TRBJ2-5; 8 positions agree with TRBD2. The CDR3 is 13 residues long. The V gene's germline CDR1 is SGHVS and CDR2 FNYEAQ. The ends lost 3 bases at V and 5 bases at J; junction bases unmatched: 2. The CDR3 protein is CASSFPGGETQYF. In DNA form, the CDR3 reads TGTGCCAGCAGCTTCCCGGGGGGGGAGACCCAGTACTTC. Full variable domain (rest looked up from reference TRBV7-6 and TRBJ2-5): GAGVSQSPRYKVTKRGQDVALRCDPISGHVSLYWYRQALGQGPEFLTYFNYEAQQDKSGLPNDRFSAERPEGSISTLTIQRTEQRDSAMYRCASSFPGGETQYFGPGTRLLVL.

The J gene is TRBJ2-1, the V gene TRBV5-1, with D hard to call. V lost 0 bases to trimming and J lost 3 bases, with 16 bases between them. The germline gives CDR1 SGHRS, CDR2 YFSETQ. CDR3 length: 17 residues. CDR3 nucleotides: TGCGCCAGCAGCTTGGCCAGTCTAACGTATTTCTACAATGAGCAGTTCTTC. The encoded protein is CASSLASLTYFYNEQFF.

This clone was seen just once. The chain combines TRBV10-3 with TRBJ2-1; 12 bases line up with TRBD2. CDR1 is ENHRY and CDR2 is SYGVKD in the germline V gene. This CDR3 is 16 amino acids long. V gave up 4 bases and J gave up 8 bases; unmatched junction bases: 9. CDR3 nucleotide sequence: TGTGCCATCAGTGGGACTAGCGGGATGGGTGGTGATGAGCAGTTCTTC. Amino acids: CAISGTSGMGGDEQFF.

The chain carries TRBV28 and TRBJ2-7; D ambiguous. Germline V gene lookup returns CDR1 MDHEN and CDR2 SYDVKM. The CDR3 contains 11 residues. V was clipped by 4 bases and J by 4 bases, with 5 bases between them. The CDR3 sequence: CASSSHYEQYF. For the CDR3, the DNA is TGTGCCAGCAGTTCCCATTACGAGCAGTACTTC. The full variable domain, in which reference TRBV28 and TRBJ2-7 provide the parts outside the CDR3, is DVKVTQSSRYLVKRTGEKVFLECVQDMDHENMFWYRQDPGLGLRLIYFSYDVKMKEKGDIPEGYSVSREKKERFSLILESASTNQTSMYLCASSSHYEQYFGPGTRLTVT.

This sequence joins TRBV11-2 and TRBJ2-1, with D possibly being TRBD2 (7 bases). V gave up 1 base and J gave up 7 bases, with 20 bases separating them. Looked up from germline, CDR1 is SGHAT and CDR2 is FQNNGV. This CDR3 contains 17 residues. The DNA of the CDR3 is TGTGCCAGCAGCTTAGTTGGCGGGAGAGGGGGTGGAAATGAGCAGTTCTTC. It is translated as CASSLVGGRGGGNEQFF. Using reference TRBV11-2 and TRBJ2-1 for the parts outside the CDR3, the full variable domain is EAGVAQSPRYKIIEKRQSVAFWCNPISGHATLYWYQQILGQGPKLLIQFQNNGVVDDSQLPKDRFSAERLKGVDSTLKIQPAKLEDSAVYLCASSLVGGRGGGNEQFFGPGTRLTVL.

The rearrangement links TRBV9 to TRBJ1-4; D call uncertain. The CDR3 has 16 amino acids. V lost 6 bases and J lost 0, with 15 bases in between. Germline-derived CDR1 and CDR2 are SGDLS and YYNGEE. As DNA, the CDR3 is TGTGCCAGCAATCAACAGCCGTCTCCAACTAATGAAAAACTGTTTTTT. It codes for CASNQQPSPTNEKLFF. Full variable domain (rest looked up from reference TRBV9 and TRBJ1-4): DSGVTQTPKHLITATGQRVTLRCSPRSGDLSVYWYQQSLDQGLQFLIQYYNGEERAKGNILERFSAQQFPDLHSELNLSSLELGDSALYFCASNQQPSPTNEKLFFGSGTQLSVL.

The genes are TRBV10-1 and TRBJ1-1, with unresolved D. The CDR3 has 12 residues. The germline V and J ends were trimmed by 4 bases and 3 bases, with 6 bases remaining between them. The germline V gene has CDR1 WNHNN and CDR2 SYGVQD (reference sequence). DNA of the CDR3: TGCGCCAGCAGTGTTGGGGACACTGAAGCTTTCTTT. Translated: CASSVGDTEAFF.

The chain recombines TRBV5-1 with TRBJ2-1; perhaps TRBD1 as D (7 bases). With 0 bases removed from V and 14 bases from J, the gap between germline ends came to 18 bases. The CDR3 has 14 amino acids. Germline V CDR1 and CDR2: SGHRS, YFSETQ. CDR3 bases: TGCGCCAGCAGCTTGGATCGGGGGACAGCGGTCGAGTTCTTC. Translating it yields CASSLDRGTAVEFF.

The V call is TRBV29-1, the J call TRBJ1-1; D gene ambiguous. In germline, CDR1 is SQVTM, CDR2 ANQGSEA. V was cut by 7 bases and J by 5 bases, with 26 bases left in between. The CDR3 consists of 16 residues. The CDR3 region is CSGHLAGYPRSTEAFF. The CDR3 nucleotides read TGCAGCGGCCACCTCGCGGGGTACCCGAGGAGTACTGAAGCTTTCTTT.

V is TRBV19 and J is TRBJ2-1; 8 nucleotides line up with TRBD2. V shed 1 base and J 5 bases; nucleotides not matched to a gene: 4. This CDR3 is built from 15 residues. Germline V gene lookup returns CDR1 LNHDA and CDR2 SQIVND (reference sequence). The CDR3, as DNA: TGTGCCAGTAGTATAGCGGGAGGGATTAACAATGAGCAGTTCTTC. It specifies CASSIAGGINNEQFF.

CDR3 amino acids: CASSKIMGAGISTYEQYF. CDR3 nucleotide sequence: TGTGCCAGCAGCAAGATCATGGGAGCGGGGATTTCAACCTACGAGCAGTACTTC. The chain links TRBV21-1 to TRBJ2-7; the table calls TRBD2, which could not be checked here. TRBV21-1 is deemed a pseudogene. This CDR3 has 18 residues.

V and J are TRBV5-1 and TRBJ2-7, with 7 bases that match TRBD1. V lost 4 bases and J lost 6; bases outside the gene matches: 13. This CDR3 contains 15 residues. Germline-derived CDR1 and CDR2 are SGHRS and YFSETQ. The CDR3 is CASSTTGTAVSEQYF. In nucleotides, the CDR3 is TGCGCCAGCAGCACCACCGGGACAGCGGTTAGCGAGCAGTACTTC.

V gene TRBV2 combines with J gene TRBJ2-4; 10 bases are shared with TRBD2. The CDR3 runs to 16 residues. Germline V CDR1 and CDR2: SNHLY, FYNNEI. Trimming at V came to 0 bases and at J to 8 bases, leaving 7 bases not matched to a gene. The CDR3 here is CASSEALAGAADIQYF. DNA of the CDR3: TGTGCCAGCAGTGAAGCGCTAGCGGGAGCGGCCGACATTCAGTACTTC.

The CDR3 loop reads CASSRPGQGYGYTF. Here the CDR3 DNA reads TGTGCCAGCAGCCGGCCGGGACAGGGATATGGCTACACCTTC. The J gene is TRBJ1-2, the V gene TRBV5-8; 9 nucleotides align to TRBD1. The length of the CDR3 is 14 residues. Germline V gene sequence: CDR1 SGHTS, CDR2 YDEGEE. V lost 4 bases, J lost 5 bases, and 6 bases stayed unmatched.

The V and J genes are TRBV12-3 or TRBV12-4 and TRBJ1-5; D gene uncertain. Trimming took 4 bases from V and 7 from J, leaving 11 bases between them. The CDR3 consists of 13 residues. The CDR3 sequence is CASSSREEQPQHF. The DNA for the CDR3 is TGTGCCAGCAGTTCAAGGGAAGAACAGCCCCAGCATTTT.

The chain uses TRBV7-6 and TRBJ2-5; a weak D match, TRBD1 (6 bases). Between the trimmed V and J ends, which lost 5 bases and 1 base, there was a span of 17 bases. Germline V gene sequence: CDR1 SGHVS, CDR2 FNYEAQ. The CDR3 loop spans 16 amino acids. CDR3 coding DNA: TGTGCCAGCAGCCCAGGGGTTCGGGCAGCCCAAGAGACCCAGTACTTC. It translates to CASSPGVRAAQETQYF.

The chain links TRBV5-1 to TRBJ2-3; D remains unclear. V was shortened by 4 bases and J by 1 base, with 13 bases between the two germline ends. CDR1 and CDR2 (germline): SGHRS, YFSETQ. This CDR3 is built from 15 residues. CDR3 nucleotides: TGCGCCAGCAGCCCTCCACACCATCGCACAGATACGCAGTATTTT. It translates to CASSPPHHRTDTQYF.

The CDR3 spells CASSLKGLAGGVLYNEQFF. For the CDR3, the DNA is TGTGCCAGCAGCTTGAAGGGACTAGCGGGAGGAGTACTCTACAATGAGCAGTTCTTC. V usage is TRBV5-4 and J usage is TRBJ2-1, with 15 bases fitting TRBD2. With 1 base clipped from V and 3 bases from J, the junction kept 8 bases outside the gene matches. The CDR3 consists of 19 residues. Germline V gene data show CDR1 as SGHNT and CDR2 as YYREEE (reference sequence).